The clone carrying this T cell receptor (beta chain) was seen repeatedly, ten times or more. Its antigen is currently unknown. The V gene's germline CDR1 is SGHTA and CDR2 FQGNSA. The CDR3 totals 13 residues. The germline V and J ends were trimmed by 2 bases and 5 bases, with 9 bases remaining between them. This record comes from a study of T cells after yellow fever vaccination. Study outcomes and limitations: The secondary response peaked faster, at day 5 versus 15, but was weaker. The booster saw the reappearance of most primary-vaccination clones (roughly 97% CD4, 88% CD8). Sorted repertoires could include abundant contaminating clonotypes from bulk cells.

MiXCR, applied by TCRdb to the 5' RACE reads, yields one record per CDR3 protein. The top ten hold 2.5% to 3.5% of the sample, which has about 150,000 distinct CDR3 sequences, approximately 6% seen once. The receptor's source is a man aged 18-30 years who received the YFV17D yellow fever vaccine. The material was CD4+ T cells sorted from PBMCs, obtained on the day of the first yellow fever vaccination. V usage is TRBV7-2 and J usage is TRBJ2-5, with D perhaps TRBD1 or TRBD2 (5 bases each). CDR3 in amino acids: CASSLFGAETQYF. CDR3 sequence (DNA): TGTGCCAGCAGCTTATTCGGGGCCGAGACCCAGTACTTC.